The 12 T cell receptor delta chains below all came from one sample that was sequenced in a study of gamma-delta T cells after stem cell transplantation. TCRdb ran CATT on the RT-PCR reads. The repertoire holds 550 to 800 delta-chain clones, with about 5.5% as singletons. Source material: gamma-delta T cells. The receptors were sampled from a human donor. It is not recorded whose cells these are; they may come from a transplant donor.

By share of the sample, this clone is hyperexpanded. Within the sample, other DNA sequences also encode this same CDR3. The chain recombines TRDV2 with TRDJ1, with 11 bases aligning to TRDD3. The germline V gene encodes CDR1 GEAIGNYY and CDR2 EKD. The CDR3 contains 18 residues. The junction had 15 bases not matched to a gene; V was cut back by 4 bases and J by 3 bases. The CDR3 DNA reads TGTGCCTGTGAACAACTGGGGGATAGGGGGTCCGCCGCCGATAAACTCATCTTT. It codes for CACEQLGDRGSAADKLIF.

This clone is labeled as medium-sized. This likely stems from a read error, as it lies one base from a far larger clone. The V gene is TRDV2, the J gene TRDJ3; 10 bases line up with TRDD3. The germline V gene has CDR1 GEAIGNYY and CDR2 EKD. The CDR3 is made up of 20 amino acids. The DNA of the CDR3 is TGTGCCTGTGACGTTCTGGGGGATAGTCGTGGCTCCCGGGACACCCGACAGATGTTTTTC. This sequence encodes CACDVLGDSRGSRDTRQMFF.

A note on this clone: This is likely an artifact of a read error, given a far larger clone one base away. This specimen includes other DNA sequences encoding the same CDR3. The chain has TRDV2 and TRDJ1, with D possibly TRDD3 on 5 matching bases. V was shortened by 4 bases and J by 0 bases, with 29 bases between the two germline ends. CDR1 is GEAIGNYY, CDR2 EKD, per germline. The CDR3 runs 20 residues. CDR3 sequence reads: CACDTLVFSDLLEDTDKLIF. CDR3 sequence (DNA): TGTGCCTGTGATACCCTGGTTTTCTCCGACTTACTGGAGGACACCGATAAACTCATCTTT.

To note about this clone: The translation of this DNA and the TCRdb protein of a much larger clone differ at residue 18, probably owing to a read error; the protein shown here is translated from the DNA. The chain uses TRDV2 and TRDJ3; 12 positions agree with TRDD3. From germline, CDR1 is GEAIGNYY and CDR2 EKD. The CDR3 spans 20 residues. CDR3 in DNA: TGTGCCTGTGACACGTCGGGCACTGGGGGATACTCCTGGGACACCCGACAGATATTTTTC. Protein product: CACDTSGTGGYSWDTRQIFF.

With respect to this clone: Only one base separates this from a far larger clonotype, so it likely reflects a read error. This sample also contains other DNA sequences that code for the same CDR3. This chain links TRDV2 with TRDJ1; TRDD3 matches at 13 bases. The V gene's germline CDR1 is GEAIGNYY and CDR2 EKD. V trimming: 1 base; J trimming: 3 bases; junction bases outside the gene matches: 10. The CDR3 length is 18 residues. CDR3 region: CACDTLNWGIRGPDKLIF. Here the CDR3 DNA reads TGTGCCTGTGACACGCTGAACTGGGGGATACGTGGTCCCGATAAACTCATCTTT.

A note on this clone: A read error is the likely source, as a far larger clone sits one nucleotide away. The sample holds other DNA sequences that translate to the same CDR3. The genes are TRDV2 and TRDJ1; TRDD3 is a possible D gene (5 bases). Germline values: CDR1 GEAIGNYY, CDR2 EKD. Trimming left V 0 bases short and J 0 bases short, with 25 bases between. This CDR3 has 20 amino acids. This chain's CDR3 is CACDTLVFSDLLEDTDKLIF. The CDR3 bases are TGTGCCTGTGACACCCTGGTTTTCTCCGACTTACTGGAAGACACCGATAAACTCATCTTT.

This clone is deemed large. A far larger clone is off by one base, so a read error is likely. J is TRDJ1 and V is TRDV2, with D possibly TRDD3 on 5 matching bases. Between the trimmed V and J ends, which lost 0 bases and 0 bases, there was a span of 25 bases. Germline V CDR1 and CDR2: GEAIGNYY, EKD. There are 20 residues in the CDR3. CDR3 bases: TGTGCCTGTGACACCCTGGTTTTCCCCGACTTACTGGAGGACACCGATAAACTCATCTTT. Its protein is CACDTLVFPDLLEDTDKLIF.

This clone has more than one count but fewer than ten. The V and J genes are TRDV2 and TRDJ1; TRDD3 might be the D (5 bases). Germline values: CDR1 GEAIGNYY, CDR2 EKD. CDR3 length: 20 amino acids. V lost 3 bases and J 0 bases, leaving 28 bases between the germline ends. The CDR3 DNA reads TGTGCCTGTGACGTTCTGGTTTTCTCCGACTTACTGGAGGACACCGATAAACTCATCTTT. The encoded protein is CACDVLVFSDLLEDTDKLIF.

A single count supports this clone. Given a far larger clone just one base away, this is likely a sequencing read error. This chain uses TRDV1 with TRDJ1; 9 positions agree with TRDD3. Germline CDR1 reads TSWWSYY; CDR2 reads QGS. The CDR3 is 26 residues long. V lost 1 base and J lost 1; bases outside the gene matches: 34. The CDR3 bases are TGTGCTCTTGGGGAACCAAGAACGGTCCCCCACGGGAGGTTTACTGGGGGACCGAACCCCACCGATAAACTCATCTTT. It yields the protein CALGEPRTVPHGRFTGGPNPTDKLIF.

Details on this clone: The TCRdb protein, from a much larger clone, departs from this DNA's translation at residue 13, likely by read error; the protein shown derives from the DNA. The chain has TRDV2 and TRDJ3; 12 nucleotides align to TRDD3. The germline V gene encodes CDR1 GEAIGNYY and CDR2 EKD. The CDR3 has 20 amino acids. The CDR3 here is CACDTSGTGGYSCDTRQMFF. The CDR3 DNA reads as TGTGCCTGTGACACGTCGGGCACTGGGGGATACTCCTGCGACACCCGACAGATGTTTTTC.

This clone was counted between two and nine times. For this DNA, TCRdb reports the protein of a much larger clone, which diverges at residue 9, most likely from a read error; the protein presented here is translated directly from the DNA. The chain combines TRDV2 with TRDJ1; TRDD3 matches 8 bases. Germline CDR1 reads GEAIGNYY; CDR2 reads EKD. V was pared by 0 bases and J by 1 base, with 12 bases of the junction left unmatched. The CDR3 covers 18 residues. CDR3 nucleotides: TGTGCCTGTGACACCGTCGGTACTGAGGGATACGCCACCGATAAACTCATCTTT. It is translated as CACDTVGTEGYATDKLIF.

This clone has a handful of counts. The protein recorded in TCRdb matches a much larger clone and deviates from this DNA's translation at residue 3, suggesting a read error; the protein here is obtained by translating the DNA. The chain links TRDV2 to TRDJ1, with D perhaps matching TRDD3 (5 bases). CDR1 and CDR2 from the germline V gene are GEAIGNYY and EKD. The CDR3 runs to 20 residues. In DNA, the CDR3 is TGTGCCTTTGACACCCTGGTTTTCTCCGACTTACTGGAGGACACCGATAAACTCATCTTT. Its translation is CAFDTLVFSDLLEDTDKLIF.